A single sample gave rise to the 25 T cell receptor beta chains below, sequenced in a study of blood T cells in healthy people across ages. Using a J-beta primer mix together with a sample-barcoded 5' primer, a second PCR was run for roughly 6 to 12 cycles. TCRdb re-called the 5' RACE reads with MiXCR, one entry per CDR3 protein. The data hold 1,500,000 or so distinct CDR3 sequences, with around 40% observed a single time. Sequenced sample: blood. These receptor sequences come from a young woman in good health.

The chain recombines TRBV5-1 with TRBJ2-3, with 9 nucleotides matching TRBD2. V lost 1 base and J lost 5; bases outside the gene matches: 8. CDR3 length: 16 residues. Germline loops: CDR1 SGHRS, CDR2 YFSETQ. CDR3 in amino acids: CASSLLSGRSGDTQYF. As DNA, the CDR3 is TGCGCCAGCAGCTTGCTCAGCGGGAGGTCCGGAGATACGCAGTATTTT.

Worth noting for this clonotype: Just one base apart from a much larger clone, this may be a read error. V and J are TRBV20-1 and TRBJ2-5, with 11 nucleotides matching TRBD2. Per germline, CDR1 DFQATT and CDR2 SNEGSKA (reference sequence). The CDR3 totals 14 residues. The CDR3 region has the DNA TGCAGTGCGATGGGCGGGACTAGCGGAGAGACCCGGTACTTC. This sequence encodes CSAMGGTSGETRYF.

This sequence joins TRBV20-1 and TRBJ1-5; 8 bases are a match to TRBD1. Trimming at V came to 5 bases and at J to 7 bases, leaving 16 bases not matched to a gene. The CDR3 runs to 16 residues. The V gene's germline CDR1 is DFQATT and CDR2 SNEGSKA (reference sequence). CDR3 region: CSAYSGGAGYQQPQHF. CDR3 nucleotides: TGCAGTGCTTACTCAGGGGGCGCGGGATACCAACAGCCCCAGCATTTT.

This clonotype was found a few times. The rearrangement links TRBV5-1 to TRBJ1-2; 8 bases are a match to TRBD1. Germline V lookup: CDR1 SGHRS, CDR2 YFSETQ. This CDR3 comprises 15 residues. The trim removed 4 bases at V and 5 bases at J, leaving 10 bases unmatched. CDR3 bases: TGCGCCAGCAGCCTTTCCGACAGGGGCCGGTATGGCTACACCTTC. It specifies CASSLSDRGRYGYTF.

V gene TRBV27 combines with J gene TRBJ1-6; D is undetermined. Germline CDR1 is MNHEY and CDR2 is SMNVEV (reference sequence). The CDR3 has 17 residues. Between the trimmed V and J ends, which lost 3 bases and 0 bases, there was a span of 12 bases. The CDR3 DNA follows: TGTGCCAGCAGTTTGGGGTGGACCAGCTCCTATAATTCACCCCTCCACTTT. It encodes CASSLGWTSSYNSPLHF.

The rearrangement links TRBV28 to TRBJ2-5; TRBD2 matches 9 bases. Germline values: CDR1 MDHEN, CDR2 SYDVKM. The CDR3 contains 14 residues. Losses at the gene ends were 5 bases for V and 5 bases for J; bases not matched to a gene: 6. CDR3 loop: CASSHAGGRETQYF. The CDR3 coding sequence is TGTGCCAGCAGTCACGCGGGAGGGCGGGAGACCCAGTACTTC.

This sequence joins TRBV12-5 and TRBJ1-6, with D hard to call. CDR1 and CDR2 (germline): LGHNT, FRNRAP. The length of the CDR3 is 14 residues. V lost 1 base and J lost 7, with 8 bases in between. CDR3 bases: TGTGCTAGTGGTTTGGCAAGTCCGAATTCACCCCTCCACTTT. This gives the protein CASGLASPNSPLHF.

This clonotype was seen only once. The chain is built from TRBV5-6 and TRBJ2-1, with D uncertain. The DNA end is more similar to TRBJ2-7, so the J call may be wrong. The CDR3 sequence is 15 residues long. The germline gives CDR1 SGHDT, CDR2 YYEEEE. This chain's CDR3 is CASSSGRRIYNEQYF. DNA of the CDR3: TGTGCCAGCAGCTCAGGACGCCGTATCTACAATGAGCAGTACTTC.

This clonotype was counted a few times. This chain joins TRBV20-1 and TRBJ2-7; no reliable D call. CDR1 and CDR2 from the germline V gene are DFQATT and SNEGSKA (reference sequence). V dropped 3 bases and J dropped 6 bases, with 18 bases sitting between them. The CDR3 extends over 14 amino acids. CDR3 in amino acids: CSASPLTAGTEQYF. The CDR3 DNA is TGCAGTGCTAGCCCCCTAACCGCTGGCACCGAGCAGTACTTC.

V and J are TRBV10-3 and TRBJ2-7; possibly TRBD1 for D (6 bases). The CDR3 covers 13 residues. Germline CDR1 and CDR2: ENHRY and SYGVKD. With 5 bases removed from V and 3 bases from J, the gap between germline ends came to 11 bases. This CDR3 is CAISPRDIYEQYF. CDR3 DNA sequence: TGTGCCATCAGTCCCCGGGACATCTACGAGCAGTACTTC.

V gene TRBV6-4 combines with J gene TRBJ1-6; the D is unclear. V dropped 0 bases and J dropped 7 bases, with 4 bases sitting between them. Germline values: CDR1 MRHNA, CDR2 SNTAGT. This CDR3 contains 13 residues. For the CDR3, the DNA is TGTGCCAGCAGTGACTCCAGAAATTCACCCCTCCACTTT. Residues: CASSDSRNSPLHF.

The V call is TRBV21-1, the J call TRBJ1-5. TRBV21-1 is a pseudogene. This CDR3 region has 13 residues. CDR3 in DNA: TGTGCCAGCAGCAAACGGCGGGATCAGCCCCAGCATTTT. Protein sequence: CASSKRRDQPQHF.

The chain has TRBV2 and TRBJ2-1, with 7 bases lining up with TRBD2. Germline V gives CDR1 SNHLY, CDR2 FYNNEI. The CDR3 spans 15 residues. The ends lost 7 bases at V and 3 bases at J; junction bases unmatched: 9. CDR3 sequence reads: CASIGSGRGYNEQFF. The CDR3 bases are TGTGCCAGCATAGGGTCAGGGAGGGGCTACAATGAGCAGTTCTTC.

There are a few counts of this clonotype. The chain joins TRBV19 to TRBJ2-1; a possible D gene is TRBD2 (5 bases). The CDR3 contains 13 residues. Looked up from germline, CDR1 is LNHDA and CDR2 is SQIVND (reference sequence). Trimming removed 3 bases at V and 5 bases at J, with 8 bases between. The chain's CDR3 is CASSIAGHNEQFF. CDR3 coding DNA: TGTGCCAGTAGTATCGCGGGTCACAATGAGCAGTTCTTC.

This chain joins TRBV7-2 and TRBJ1-5; a possible D gene is TRBD1 (6 bases). Germline CDR1 SGHTA, CDR2 FQGNSA. The V and J ends lost 5 bases and 1 base respectively, with 12 bases between them. This CDR3 has 15 amino acids. CDR3 amino acids: CASSLGALSNQPQHF. The DNA for the CDR3 is TGTGCCAGCAGCCTGGGGGCCCTGAGCAATCAGCCCCAGCATTTT.

The chain joins TRBV20-1 to TRBJ2-2; D remains ambiguous. With 3 bases removed from V and 6 bases from J, the gap between germline ends came to 8 bases. The CDR3 sequence is 12 residues long. Germline CDR1 reads DFQATT; CDR2 reads SNEGSKA (reference sequence). The CDR3 DNA sequence: TGCAGTGCTAGGGGGTACCCCGGGGAGCTGTTTTTT. It encodes CSARGYPGELFF.

This clonotype was detected many times. The chain carries TRBV4-2 and TRBJ2-1; TRBD2 matches 10 bases. The CDR3 has 17 amino acids. The germline CDR1 and CDR2 sequences are LGHNA and YNFKEQ. J gave up 0 bases and V 0 bases, and 2 bases lay outside the gene matches. The CDR3 region is CASSQEPSGSSYNEQFF. In DNA, the CDR3 is TGTGCCAGCAGCCAAGAACCTAGCGGGAGCTCCTACAATGAGCAGTTCTTC.

The chain combines TRBV5-1 with TRBJ2-7; D is perhaps TRBD1 (5 bases). The length of the CDR3 is 14 residues. The V end was cut by 1 base, the J end by 7 bases, with 15 bases between. Per germline, CDR1 SGHRS and CDR2 YFSETQ. CDR3 coding DNA: TGCGCCAGCAGCTTGCGGCAGCAAGCAGGGGAGCAGTACTTC. It is translated as CASSLRQQAGEQYF.

This clonotype was seen only a few times. The V call is TRBV6-2 or TRBV6-3, the J call TRBJ1-2, with 10 bases identical to TRBD1. The V gene end was trimmed by 10 bases and the J gene end by 7 bases; junction bases not matched to a gene: 6. The CDR3 spans 12 residues. Germline V CDR1 and CDR2: MNHEY, SVGEGT. The CDR3 sequence: CATSGQGSGYTF. The CDR3 DNA sequence: TGTGCCACTTCGGGACAGGGGTCTGGCTACACCTTC.

The gene calls are TRBV2 and TRBJ2-7; D uncertain. Trimming left V 3 bases short and J 0 bases short, with 6 bases between. This CDR3 has 13 residues. Germline V gene sequence: CDR1 SNHLY, CDR2 FYNNEI. The CDR3 sequence: CASSDILSYEQYF. In DNA, the CDR3 is TGTGCCAGCAGTGATATTCTCTCCTACGAGCAGTACTTC.

This chain connects TRBV27 to TRBJ1-1; the D is unclear. The germline CDR1 and CDR2 sequences are MNHEY and SMNVEV (reference sequence). This CDR3 spans 13 amino acids. V was clipped by 7 bases and J by 0 bases, with 9 bases between them. CDR3 amino acids: CASTPALNTEAFF. In DNA form, the CDR3 reads TGTGCCAGCACCCCGGCACTGAACACTGAAGCTTTCTTT.

The chain carries TRBV14 and TRBJ1-1; the D gene is possibly TRBD1 (5 bases). The CDR3 contains 15 residues. V was pared by 1 base and J by 4 bases, with 13 bases between. CDR1 is SGHDN and CDR2 is FVKESK in the germline V gene. In DNA, the CDR3 is TGTGCCAGCAGCCAAGCCCGGGGCCGGAGCACTGAAGCTTTCTTT. Translated: CASSQARGRSTEAFF.

This clonotype has more than one count but fewer than ten. The chain couples TRBV6-1 to TRBJ1-2; weak D call: TRBD1 (5 bases). The CDR3 loop spans 15 amino acids. Trimming removed 2 bases from V and 8 bases from J, with 18 bases in between. From germline, CDR1 is MNHNS and CDR2 SASEGT. The CDR3 loop reads CASSETAGRGIGYTF. The CDR3 nucleotides read TGTGCCAGCAGTGAAACCGCAGGGAGAGGGATCGGCTACACCTTC.

With regard to this clonotype: One end of the junction fails to match germline, which may point to a read error. This chain connects TRBV14 to TRBJ2-5, with D perhaps TRBD1 (6 bases). Per the germline V gene, CDR1 is SGHDN and CDR2 is FVKESK. The CDR3 sequence is 14 residues long. The CDR3 is CASSQENREETQYF. CDR3 DNA sequence: TGTGCTAGCAGCCAAGAGAACAGGGAAGAGACCCAGTACTTC.

The V call is TRBV20-1, the J call TRBJ2-3, with 10 nucleotides matching TRBD2. Germline CDR1 and CDR2: DFQATT and SNEGSKA (reference sequence). J lost 1 base, V lost 3 bases, and 10 bases had no gene match. CDR3 length: 17 amino acids. CDR3 coding DNA: TGCAGTGCTAGTGCCCTTTTAGCGGGAGGAGGCACAGATACGCAGTATTTT. Translation: CSASALLAGGGTDTQYF.